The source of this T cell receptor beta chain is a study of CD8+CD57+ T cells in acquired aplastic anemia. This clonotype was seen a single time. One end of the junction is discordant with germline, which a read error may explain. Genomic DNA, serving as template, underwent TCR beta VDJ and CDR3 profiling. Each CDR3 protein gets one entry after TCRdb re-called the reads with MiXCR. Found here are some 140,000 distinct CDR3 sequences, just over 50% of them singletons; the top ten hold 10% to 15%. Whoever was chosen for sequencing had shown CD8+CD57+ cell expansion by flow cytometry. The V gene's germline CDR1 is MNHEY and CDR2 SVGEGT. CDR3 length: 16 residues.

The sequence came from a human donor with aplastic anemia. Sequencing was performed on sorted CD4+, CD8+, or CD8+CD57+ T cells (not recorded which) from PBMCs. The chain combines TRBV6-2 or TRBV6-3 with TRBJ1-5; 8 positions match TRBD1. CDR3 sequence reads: CASSPFTGTGNQPLHF. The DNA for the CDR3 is TGTGCCAGCAGCCCTTTTACAGGGACAGGCAATCAGCCCCTGCATTTT.